The 10 T cell receptor beta chains given below trace back to one sample, sequenced in a study of pediatric ulcerative colitis. Generated by immunoSEQ multiplex PCR, the TCRdb table keeps only in-frame clones and is missing some. The sample includes more than 45,000 clones, 75% to 90% of them seen just once. The sample was blood. The receptors were sampled from a boy younger than 18 who was a control in a study of pediatric ulcerative colitis.

This clone was counted a single time. The rearrangement joins TRBV9 to TRBJ2-2, with D perhaps TRBD2 (6 bases). Per the germline V gene, CDR1 is SGDLS and CDR2 is YYNGEE. This CDR3 has 13 amino acids. Trimming cost V 7 bases and J 7 bases, with 14 bases left between them. CDR3 protein: CASRQGGGGELFF. The CDR3 DNA follows: TGTGCCAGCCGGCAGGGAGGTGGCGGGGAGCTGTTTTTT.

The chain couples TRBV28 to TRBJ2-7; the match to TRBD2 covers 7 bases. The CDR3 totals 15 residues. J gave up 0 bases and V 2 bases, and 4 bases lay outside the gene matches. Looked up from germline, CDR1 is MDHEN and CDR2 is SYDVKM. The CDR3 DNA sequence: TGTGCCAGCAGTTTAATACTAGCGTTCTCCTACGAGCAGTACTTC. Amino acids: CASSLILAFSYEQYF.

This chain links TRBV7-2 with TRBJ2-7; 7 nucleotides match TRBD2. J was trimmed by 5 bases and V by 3 bases; bases with no gene match: 10. CDR1 SGHTA and CDR2 FQGNSA come from the germline V gene. The CDR3 extends over 15 amino acids. The CDR3: CASSLAFAGEDEQYF. The CDR3 DNA reads TGTGCCAGCAGCTTGGCCTTTGCGGGAGAAGACGAGCAGTACTTC.

The chain uses TRBV6-6 and TRBJ1-1; 10 nucleotides match TRBD1. V dropped 0 bases and J dropped 1; count of bases not matched to a gene: 2. The germline V gene encodes CDR1 MNHNY and CDR2 SVGAGI (reference sequence). This CDR3 contains 16 residues. CDR3 nucleotide sequence: TGTGCCAGCAGTTACTCGACAGGGGGCCCGAACACTGAAGCTTTCTTT. Residues: CASSYSTGGPNTEAFF.

The chain is built from TRBV9 and TRBJ2-3; no clear D gene. Germline CDR1 SGDLS, CDR2 YYNGEE. Trimming cost V 4 bases and J 7 bases, with 10 bases left between them. CDR3 length: 12 amino acids. The CDR3 sequence: CASSPYQYTQYF. The CDR3 bases are TGTGCCAGCAGCCCATACCAGTATACGCAGTATTTT.

This chain joins TRBV19 and TRBJ2-2, with D unresolved. Germline-derived CDR1 and CDR2 are LNHDA and SQIVND (reference sequence). The V and J ends lost 7 bases and 9 bases respectively, with 24 bases between them. The CDR3 has 16 residues. The CDR3 nucleotides are TGTGCCAGTATCCTTGACCCATATCTACCCATCCGGGAGCTGTTTTTT. This translates into CASILDPYLPIRELFF.

The J gene is TRBJ1-1, the V gene TRBV27, with TRBD1 matching 9 bases. V was clipped by 10 bases and J by 7 bases; unmatched bases: 22. The germline gives CDR1 MNHEY, CDR2 SMNVEV (reference sequence). This CDR3 is built from 17 residues. CDR3 protein: CATPNRDRGNAQGEAFF. The DNA of the CDR3 is TGTGCCACTCCGAATCGCGACAGGGGGAATGCACAGGGTGAAGCTTTCTTT.

V is TRBV6-4 and J is TRBJ2-3, with D perhaps matching TRBD2 (6 bases). With 2 bases removed from V and 5 bases from J, the gap between germline ends came to 17 bases. Germline V gene data show CDR1 as MRHNA and CDR2 as SNTAGT. The CDR3 runs 16 residues. The CDR3 coding sequence is TGTGCCAGCAGTGACGGCGGGGCAGACGGTAGAGATACGCAGTATTTT. This gives the protein CASSDGGADGRDTQYF.

The chain employs TRBV6-5 and TRBJ1-6; tentatively, D is TRBD1 (6 bases). Trimming took off 2 bases at V and 10 bases at J, with 18 bases between the two ends. Germline CDR1 and CDR2: MNHEY and SVGAGI. The CDR3 runs to 16 residues. CDR3 protein: CASSYAGGGDSSPLHF. Here the CDR3 DNA reads TGTGCCAGCAGTTACGCCGGGGGCGGGGATTCGTCACCCCTCCACTTT.

V usage is TRBV7-6 and J usage is TRBJ2-7; 16 nucleotides align to TRBD2. Germline trimming cut 9 bases from V and 2 bases from J; bases unmatched to any gene: 1. CDR1 SGHVS and CDR2 FNYEAQ come from the germline V gene. The length of the CDR3 is 14 residues. The CDR3 here is CASGTSGRAYEQYF. The CDR3 DNA follows: TGTGCCAGTGGGACTAGCGGGAGGGCCTACGAGCAGTACTTC.